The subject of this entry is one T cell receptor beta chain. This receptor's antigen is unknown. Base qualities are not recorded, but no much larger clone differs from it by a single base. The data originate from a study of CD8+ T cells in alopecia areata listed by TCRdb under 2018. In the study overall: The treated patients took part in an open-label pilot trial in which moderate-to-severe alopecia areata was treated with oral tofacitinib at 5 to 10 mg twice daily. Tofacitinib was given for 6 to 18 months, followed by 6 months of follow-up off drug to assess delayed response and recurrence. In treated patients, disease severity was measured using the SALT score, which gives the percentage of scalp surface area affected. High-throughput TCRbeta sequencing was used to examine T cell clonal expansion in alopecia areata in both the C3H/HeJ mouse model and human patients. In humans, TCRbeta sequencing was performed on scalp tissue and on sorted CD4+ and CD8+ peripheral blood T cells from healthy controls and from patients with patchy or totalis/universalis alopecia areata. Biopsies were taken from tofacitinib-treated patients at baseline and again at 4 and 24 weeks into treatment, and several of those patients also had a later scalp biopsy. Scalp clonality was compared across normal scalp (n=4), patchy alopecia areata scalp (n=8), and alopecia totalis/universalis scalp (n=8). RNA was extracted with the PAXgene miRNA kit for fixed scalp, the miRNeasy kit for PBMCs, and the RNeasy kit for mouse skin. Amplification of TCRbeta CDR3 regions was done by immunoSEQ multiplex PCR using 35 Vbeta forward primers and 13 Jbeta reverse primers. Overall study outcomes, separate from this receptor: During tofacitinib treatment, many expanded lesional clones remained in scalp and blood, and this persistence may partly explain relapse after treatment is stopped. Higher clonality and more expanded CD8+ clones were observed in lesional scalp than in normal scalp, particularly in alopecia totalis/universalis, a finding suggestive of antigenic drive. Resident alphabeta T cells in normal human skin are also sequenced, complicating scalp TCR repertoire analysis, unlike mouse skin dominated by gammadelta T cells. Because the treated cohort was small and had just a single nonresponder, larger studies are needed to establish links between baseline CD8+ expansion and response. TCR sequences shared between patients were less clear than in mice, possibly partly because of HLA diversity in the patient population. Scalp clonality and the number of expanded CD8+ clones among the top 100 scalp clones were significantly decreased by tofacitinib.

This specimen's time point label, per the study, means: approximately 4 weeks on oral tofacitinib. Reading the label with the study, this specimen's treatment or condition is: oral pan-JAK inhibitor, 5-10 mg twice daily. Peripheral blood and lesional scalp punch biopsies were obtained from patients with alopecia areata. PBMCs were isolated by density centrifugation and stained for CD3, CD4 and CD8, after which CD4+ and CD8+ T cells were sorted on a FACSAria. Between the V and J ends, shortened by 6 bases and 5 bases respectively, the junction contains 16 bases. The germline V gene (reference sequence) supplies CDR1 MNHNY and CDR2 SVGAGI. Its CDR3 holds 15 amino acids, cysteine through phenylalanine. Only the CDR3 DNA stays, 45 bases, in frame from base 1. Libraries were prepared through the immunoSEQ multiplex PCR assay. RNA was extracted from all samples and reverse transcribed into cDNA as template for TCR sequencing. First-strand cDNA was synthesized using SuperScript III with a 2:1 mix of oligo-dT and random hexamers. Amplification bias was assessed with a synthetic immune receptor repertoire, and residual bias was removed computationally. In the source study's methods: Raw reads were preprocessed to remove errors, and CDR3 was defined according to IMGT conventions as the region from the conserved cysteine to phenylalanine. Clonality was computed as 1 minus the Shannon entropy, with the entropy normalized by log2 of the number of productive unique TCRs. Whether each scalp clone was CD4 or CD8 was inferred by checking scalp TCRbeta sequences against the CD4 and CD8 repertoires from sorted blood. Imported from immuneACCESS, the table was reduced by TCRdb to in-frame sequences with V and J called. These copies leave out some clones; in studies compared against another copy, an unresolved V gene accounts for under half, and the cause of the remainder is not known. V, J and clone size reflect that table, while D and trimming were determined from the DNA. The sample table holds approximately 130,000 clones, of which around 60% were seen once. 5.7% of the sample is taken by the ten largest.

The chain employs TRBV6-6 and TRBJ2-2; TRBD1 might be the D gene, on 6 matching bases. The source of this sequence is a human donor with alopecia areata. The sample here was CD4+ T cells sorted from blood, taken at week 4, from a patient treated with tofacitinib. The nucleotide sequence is TGTGCCAGCAGGTCCCCCGGGACACATACCGGGGAGCTGTTTTTT. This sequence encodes CASRSPGTHTGELFF.